The sequence of this T cell receptor beta chain was determined in a study of identical twins. The CDR3 runs 8 residues. Study conclusions and caveats: Models predicted less out-of-frame TCR alpha sharing in monozygotic twins than was found.

In the case of this clonotype: Its matching antigen is unknown.

Each CDR3 protein gets one entry after TCRdb re-called the 5' RACE reads with MiXCR. The table shows under 300,000 distinct CDR3 sequences, with about 9% occurring only once. These same data were also listed under a study on yellow fever vaccine responses in identical twins.

The sequenced sample consisted of CD8+ T cells sorted from blood. The chain is built from TRBV21-1 and TRBJ2-1. TRBV21-1 is flagged as a pseudogene. The clonotype comes from a woman younger than 30 in good health. CDR3 sequence (DNA): TGTGCCAGCATTGGAGTGTTCTTC. Its protein is CASIGVFF.